This T cell receptor beta chain was identified in a study of T-cell reconstitution after alpha-beta-depleted transplantation in children. Study observations and caveats: Alpha-beta T cells about two months after transplant reportedly derived from several hundred expanded graft clones. There were some patients whose high TCRbeta diversity at day 60 came from surviving recipient T cells and thymic progenitors. One year after transplant, T-cell counts and diversity came mostly from newly produced T cells.

Unique molecular identifiers were incorporated when the TCRbeta library was constructed. TCRdb independently ran MiXCR on the PCR reads; one entry per CDR3 protein. Here the sample spans about 98,000 distinct CDR3 sequences, less than 25% being singletons. In germline, CDR1 is SGHTA, CDR2 FQGNSA. CDR3 length: 17 amino acids. Deletions cut 1 base from V and 3 bases from J, with 17 bases between. About this clonotype: Its specificity is unknown.

The sequence derives from a boy under 10 years old with acute lymphoblastic leukemia, due to receive a stem cell transplant. V is TRBV7-2 and J is TRBJ2-3, with D perhaps matching TRBD2 (6 bases). The sample in question was PBMCs, obtained before TCRalphabeta/CD19-depleted stem cell transplant. The CDR3 loop is CASSLVGSRAGTDTQYF. The CDR3 DNA sequence: TGTGCCAGCAGCTTAGTGGGGTCTAGGGCGGGAACAGATACGCAGTATTTT.